The clone carrying this T cell receptor (beta chain) was counted only a few times. What it binds is unknown. Other DNA sequences in this sample translate to the same CDR3. This entry belongs to a study of T cell responses to AZD1222 COVID-19 vaccine. Study outcomes and limitations: Baseline testing showed seropositivity in only 5 or 6 AZD1222 recipients. Nearly half of spike-specific TCRs reportedly target variant regions that are unmutated in the B.1.351 and B.1.1.7 variants. The sample set comprised mostly white British donors with more females, and clonal diversity was possibly underestimated.

The table came from immunoSEQ multiplex PCR; TCRdb's copy has only in-frame clones and leaves some out. The sample yields some 200,000 clones, 90% to 95% seen once. The germline gives CDR1 SGHTA, CDR2 FQGNSA. This CDR3 is 15 amino acids long. J gave up 2 bases and V 5 bases, and 4 bases lay outside the gene matches. This clonotype was obtained from an adult who received the AZD1222 COVID-19 vaccine. The chain joins TRBV7-2 to TRBJ1-3; 9 nucleotides align to TRBD1. The specimen comprised peripheral blood, sampled 28 days after the second AZD1222 dose. In nucleotides, the CDR3 is TGTGCCAGCAGCCCGGACAGGGGAACTGGAAACACCATATATTTT. Protein sequence: CASSPDRGTGNTIYF.